Shown below are 7 T cell receptor beta chains from a single sample sequenced in a study of CD8 T cells in Susac syndrome. Random hexamers served to reverse transcribe roughly 0.5 to 1 ug RNA. TCRdb re-called the immunoSEQ multiplex PCR reads through MiXCR, storing one row per CDR3 protein. The sample records 80,000 or so distinct CDR3 sequences, approximately 96% being singletons. The sample taken for sequencing was CD8+ T cells from PBMCs. Source of these receptors: a human donor with Susac syndrome.

Regarding this clonotype: Germline is not matched at one junction end, which may reflect a read error. The chain links TRBV15 to TRBJ1-6; D is unclear. The germline V gene has CDR1 LNHNV and CDR2 YYDKDF (reference sequence). The CDR3 runs 13 residues. The CDR3 sequence is CATSRGAESRLHF. The DNA for the CDR3 is TGTGCCACCAGCAGAGGGGCAGAATCACGCCTCCACTTT.

V usage is TRBV12-3 or TRBV12-4 and J usage is TRBJ1-2; a weak D match, TRBD1 (5 bases). CDR3 length: 15 residues. The germline V and J ends were trimmed by 7 bases and 3 bases, with 18 bases remaining between them. Here the CDR3 reads CASTPTLWGDYGYTF. DNA of the CDR3: TGTGCCAGCACCCCAACCCTGTGGGGGGACTATGGCTACACCTTC.

The rearrangement links TRBV13 to TRBJ2-5; the D is unclear. The CDR3 length is 11 residues. Trimming took 3 bases from V and 4 from J, leaving 3 bases between them. The germline V gene encodes CDR1 PRHDT and CDR2 FYEKMQ (reference sequence). CDR3 DNA sequence: TGTGCCAGCAGCTTCGGAGAGACCCAGTACTTC. Amino acids: CASSFGETQYF.

CDR3 coding DNA: TGTGCCAGCAGCCCGAGGACAGGCCTTAATGAAAAACTGTTTTTT. Translating gives CASSPRTGLNEKLFF. The chain joins TRBV7-9 to TRBJ1-4; TRBD1 aligns across 7 bases. CDR1 is SEHNR, CDR2 FQNEAQ, per germline (reference sequence). V gave up 5 bases and J gave up 4 bases; unmatched junction bases: 7. There are 15 residues in the CDR3.

The V call is TRBV9, the J call TRBJ1-5; 9 bases align to TRBD1. This CDR3 is 15 amino acids long. Trimming at V came to 1 base and at J to 10 bases, leaving 9 bases not matched to a gene. Germline CDR1 SGDLS, CDR2 YYNGEE. CDR3: CASSVHGTGTDPQHF. The CDR3 bases are TGTGCCAGCAGCGTACACGGGACAGGGACTGACCCCCAGCATTTT.

The J gene is TRBJ2-4, the V gene TRBV6-5; TRBD1 agrees at 7 bases. From germline, CDR1 is MNHEY and CDR2 SVGAGI. Unmatched junction bases numbered 8, after V lost 2 bases and J lost 1 base. The CDR3 has 17 amino acids. The CDR3 loop reads CASSYKTGMGAKNIQYF. CDR3 DNA sequence: TGTGCCAGCAGTTACAAGACAGGGATGGGGGCCAAAAACATTCAGTACTTC.

This clonotype appeared once. CDR3 region: CASSGGADTQYF. CDR3 in DNA: TGTGCCAGCAGCGGGGGGGCAGATACGCAGTATTTT. V is TRBV9 and J is TRBJ2-3, with D possibly being TRBD2 (6 bases). The V and J ends lost 3 bases and 4 bases respectively, with 6 bases between them. The CDR3 has 12 amino acids. The germline V gene encodes CDR1 SGDLS and CDR2 YYNGEE.